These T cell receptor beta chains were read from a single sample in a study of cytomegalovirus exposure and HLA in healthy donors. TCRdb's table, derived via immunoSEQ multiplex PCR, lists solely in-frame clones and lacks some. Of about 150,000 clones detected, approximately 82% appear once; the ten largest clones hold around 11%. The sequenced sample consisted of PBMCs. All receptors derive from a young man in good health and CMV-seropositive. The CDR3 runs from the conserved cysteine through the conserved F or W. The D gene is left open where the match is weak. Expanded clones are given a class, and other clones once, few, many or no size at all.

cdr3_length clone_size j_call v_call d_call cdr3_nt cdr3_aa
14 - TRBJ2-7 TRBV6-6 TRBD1 TGTGCCAGCAACGACAGGGTGGGGACCTACGAGCAGTACTTC CASNDRVGTYEQYF
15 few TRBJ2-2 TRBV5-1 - TGCGCCAGCAGCTTGGAGGTCAGGGAAACCGGGGAGCTGTTTTTT CASSLEVRETGELFF
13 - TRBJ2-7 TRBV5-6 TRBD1 TGTGCCAGCAGCTACGGACAGGGCTACGAGCAGTACTTC CASSYGQGYEQYF
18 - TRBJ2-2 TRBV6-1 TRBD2 TGTGCCAGCAGTGAAAGAGTGGGAGCGGGGGGGAACACCGGGGAGCTGTTTTTT CASSERVGAGGNTGELFF
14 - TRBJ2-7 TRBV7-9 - TGTGCCAGCAGCTTAACAGGAATGGCCTACGAGCAGTACTTC CASSLTGMAYEQYF
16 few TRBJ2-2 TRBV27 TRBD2 TGTGCCAGCAGTTTATATAGCGGGGTGAACACCGGGGAGCTGTTTTTT CASSLYSGVNTGELFF
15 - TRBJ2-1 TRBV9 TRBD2 TGTGCCAGCTCCAGGTCCGGGACTAGCGGGTACAAGCAGTTCTTC CASSRSGTSGYKQFF
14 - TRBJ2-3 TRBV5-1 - TGCGCCAGCAGCTTGGGGCAGGCTACAGATACGCAGTATTTT CASSLGQATDTQYF
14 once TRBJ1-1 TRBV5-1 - TGCGCCAGCAGCGCTGCACAGGGTTCCACTGAAGCTTTCTTT CASSAAQGSTEAFF
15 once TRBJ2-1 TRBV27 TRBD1 TGTGCCAGCAGTTCGGACAGGCTAGATTACAATGAGCAGTTCTTC CASSSDRLDYNEQFF
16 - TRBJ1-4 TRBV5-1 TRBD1 TGCGCCAGCAGCTCCCGGGACAGCGCAACTAATGAAAAACTGTTTTTT CASSSRDSATNEKLFF
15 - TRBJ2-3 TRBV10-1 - TGCGCCAGCAGTGAGCACGGACTAAGCACAGATACGCAGTATTTT CASSEHGLSTDTQYF
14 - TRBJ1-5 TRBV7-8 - TGTGCCAGCAGCTTAGTGCAGGGGAATCAGCCCCAGCATTTT CASSLVQGNQPQHF
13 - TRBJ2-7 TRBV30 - TGTGCCTGGATGGGCCGTAGCTCCTACGAGCAGTACTTC CAWMGRSSYEQYF
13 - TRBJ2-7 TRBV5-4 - TGTGCCAGCAGCTCTAAAACAGGGAACGAGCAGTACTTC CASSSKTGNEQYF
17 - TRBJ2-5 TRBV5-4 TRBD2 TGTGCCAGCAGCAAACAGGGACTAGCGGGAGGGCGGGAGACCCAGTACTTC CASSKQGLAGGRETQYF
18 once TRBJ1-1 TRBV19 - TGTGCCAGTAGTTCTCGAGGGGGTCCATCTAAGGGGAACACTGAAGCTTTCTTT CASSSRGGPSKGNTEAFF
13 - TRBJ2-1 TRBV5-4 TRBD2 TGTGCCAGCAGCACGACTAGCGGAACCGAGCAGTTCTTC CASSTTSGTEQFF
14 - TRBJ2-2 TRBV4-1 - TGCGCCAGCAGCCCTATAGCGAACACCGGGGAGCTGTTTTTT CASSPIANTGELFF
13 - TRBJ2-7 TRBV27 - TGTGCCAGCAGTTTAAGGGGGACCTACGAGCAGTACTTC CASSLRGTYEQYF
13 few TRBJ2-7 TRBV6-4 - TGTGCCAGCAGTGACTCGCACAGGTACGAGCAGTACTTC CASSDSHRYEQYF
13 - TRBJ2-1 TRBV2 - TGTGCCAGCAGTGACCTCCTAGTTTATGAGCAGTTCTTC CASSDLLVYEQFF
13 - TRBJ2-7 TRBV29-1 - TGCAGCGGTCGCACGGTGGGGAGTGGGGAGCAGTACTTC CSGRTVGSGEQYF
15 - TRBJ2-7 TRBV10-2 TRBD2 TGCGCCAGCAGTGAGGGCGGGAGAGCTTCCTACGAGCAGTACTTC CASSEGGRASYEQYF
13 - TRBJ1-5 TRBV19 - TGTGCCACCAGACAGGTCCCCAATCAGCCCCAGCATTTT CATRQVPNQPQHF
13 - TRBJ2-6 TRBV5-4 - TGTGCCAGCAGCTCGGTAGGGGCCAACGTCCTGACTTTC CASSSVGANVLTF
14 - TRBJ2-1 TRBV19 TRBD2 TGTGCCAGTAGTCGGGCGGGAGGTAACAATGAGCAGTTCTTC CASSRAGGNNEQFF
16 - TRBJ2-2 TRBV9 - TGTGCCAGCAGCGTAAATAGGGGCGTCAACACCGGGGAGCTGTTTTTT CASSVNRGVNTGELFF
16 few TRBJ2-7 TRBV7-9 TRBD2 TGTGCCAGCAGCTCGGGACTAGCGGGCCTTCCCAATGAGCAGTACTTC CASSSGLAGLPNEQYF
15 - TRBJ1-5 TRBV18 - TGTGCCAGCTCACCCGGGGGGCAGTACAATCAGCCCCAGCATTTT CASSPGGQYNQPQHF
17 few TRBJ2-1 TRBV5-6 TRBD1 TGTGCCAGCAGCTTGGGAGTAGACAGGGCAGCCTACAATGAGCAGTTCTTC CASSLGVDRAAYNEQFF